These 3 T cell receptor beta chains share one sample of origin, sequenced in a study of immune cell composition in non-small cell lung cancer. Sequenced by immunoSEQ multiplex PCR; TCRdb stores in-frame clones only, minus some. The top ten hold roughly 15% of the sample, which has a few hundred clones, around three quarters seen once. Normal lung was sampled as far from the tumour as possible, at least 3 cm. What was sequenced was non-adjacent lung tissue. All receptors come from a human donor with non-small cell lung cancer.

This chain uses TRBV13 with TRBJ2-1; 9 positions match TRBD2. The CDR3 has 16 amino acids. J gave up 8 bases and V 4 bases, and 12 bases lay outside the gene matches. CDR1 and CDR2 from the germline V gene are PRHDT and FYEKMQ (reference sequence). The CDR3 region has the DNA TGTGCCAGCAGCTCCTCACGGGCGGGGGGGCCTCATGAGCAGTTCTTC. It encodes CASSSSRAGGPHEQFF.

This clone was found a few times. V and J are TRBV30 and TRBJ1-1; D uncertain. The V end was cut by 4 bases, the J end by 7 bases, with 19 bases between. Germline CDR1 is GTSNPN and CDR2 is SVGIG (reference sequence). This CDR3 is 14 amino acids long. In DNA form, the CDR3 reads TGTGCCTGGACCGAAATGGGAAGTTGGGGTGAAGCTTTCTTT. The encoded protein is CAWTEMGSWGEAFF.

A single count supports this clone. Other DNA sequences in this specimen translate into the identical CDR3. The chain is built from TRBV10-1 and TRBJ2-2, with TRBD2 identical over 13 bases. After removal of 6 bases from V and 5 bases from J, the junction contained 9 bases not matched to a gene. The CDR3 is 17 residues long. CDR1 is WNHNN and CDR2 is SYGVQD in the germline V gene (reference sequence). The CDR3 here is CASRGTSGGAWTGELFF. CDR3 coding DNA: TGCGCCAGCAGGGGAACTAGCGGGGGGGCATGGACCGGGGAGCTGTTTTTT.